Here is one T cell receptor beta chain with its context. Antigen specificity is unknown. It was with a sample-barcoded 5' primer and a J-beta primer mix that a second PCR of roughly 6 to 12 cycles was run. Using its own MiXCR run on the 5' RACE reads, TCRdb lists one record per CDR3 protein. The sample comprises about 380,000 distinct CDR3 sequences, about 52% of which are singletons, and around 50% rests with the top ten. These data come from a study of blood T cells in healthy people across ages. Points from the study as a whole: A greater number of naive CD4+ cells and higher diversity distinguished long-lived donors from aged donors.

The CDR3 sequence is 16 residues long. CDR1 is SGHTA and CDR2 is FQGTGA in the germline V gene. Trimming took 2 bases from V and 4 from J, leaving 12 bases between them. No fewer than 6 million PBMCs went into each sample. What was sequenced was blood. The receptor's source is a man aged 55 to 70 in good health. The chain employs TRBV7-3 and TRBJ2-6; maybe TRBD1 (5 bases). The CDR3 here is CASSLGASLGANVLTF. CDR3 DNA: TGTGCCAGCAGCTTAGGGGCCTCCCTCGGGGCCAACGTCCTGACTTTC.